This T cell receptor (beta chain) was recorded in a study of cytomegalovirus exposure and HLA in healthy donors. Broader study findings: Because they were indistinguishable, some V segments, including TRBV6-2 and TRBV6-3, were excluded.

A word on this clone: No antigen is known for it.

The PCR made use of 60 Vbeta and 13 Jbeta primers. Assay: immunoSEQ multiplex PCR; the TCRdb copy retains only in-frame clones and omits some. The data show 150,000 to 200,000 clones, around 80% seen once. There are 15 residues in the CDR3. V lost 4 bases to trimming and J lost 6 bases; unmatched junction nucleotides: 9. Germline-derived CDR1 and CDR2 are SGHTS and YDEGEE. This receptor was identified in a male donor in good health and CMV-seropositive. The sequenced material came from PBMCs. This sequence joins TRBV5-8 and TRBJ1-4; 7 bases line up with TRBD1. CDR3 DNA: TGTGCCAGCAGCATACGACAGGGTATAGATGAAAAACTGTTTTTT. It is translated as CASSIRQGIDEKLFF.